Shown below are 30 T cell receptor beta chains from a single sample sequenced in a study of early T cells in non-severe SARS-CoV-2 infection. MiXCR, run by TCRdb on the 5' RACE reads, gives a single entry per CDR3 protein. This table has roughly 99,000 distinct CDR3 sequences, roughly 12% appearing once. Specimen: whole blood, collected at baseline. These receptors were taken from an adult who was a healthcare worker with PCR-confirmed SARS-CoV-2 infection or an uninfected control (not recorded which).

This clonotype was counted only a few times. The chain combines TRBV6-5 with TRBJ1-2, with 8 bases that match TRBD1. This CDR3 spans 17 amino acids. The V and J ends lost 2 bases and 3 bases, in that order; junction bases with no gene match: 11. Germline V CDR1 and CDR2: MNHEY, SVGAGI. CDR3 residues: CASSYQGQASLDYGYTF. The CDR3 nucleotides are TGTGCCAGCAGTTACCAGGGACAGGCCTCCTTAGACTATGGCTACACCTTC.

This clonotype appeared once. V and J are TRBV6-6 and TRBJ2-1, with D possibly TRBD2 on 6 matching bases. This CDR3 is 15 amino acids long. V was clipped by 5 bases and J by 8 bases, with 19 bases between them. Germline V gives CDR1 MNHNY, CDR2 SVGAGI (reference sequence). The CDR3 DNA reads as TGTGCCAGCAGTGAACCGACAACTAGCACGGATGAGCAGTTCTTC. Translated, it gives CASSEPTTSTDEQFF.

The chain uses TRBV28 and TRBJ2-5; possibly TRBD2 for D (6 bases). The germline CDR1 and CDR2 sequences are MDHEN and SYDVKM. Trimming cost V 4 bases and J 5 bases, with 14 bases left between them. The CDR3 has 14 amino acids. This chain's CDR3 is CASSSGGLRETQYF. For the CDR3, the DNA is TGTGCCAGCAGTTCCGGGGGTTTGAGGGAGACCCAGTACTTC. Looking up the rest from reference TRBV28 and TRBJ2-5 gives the full variable domain: DVKVTQSSRYLVKRTGEKVFLECVQDMDHENMFWYRQDPGLGLRLIYFSYDVKMKEKGDIPEGYSVSREKKERFSLILESASTNQTSMYLCASSSGGLRETQYFGPGTRLLVL.

V gene TRBV25-1 combines with J gene TRBJ1-5; TRBD1 aligns across 10 bases. Germline CDR1 MGHDK, CDR2 SYGVNS. The junction had 5 bases not matched to a gene; V was cut back by 3 bases and J by 6 bases. This CDR3 has 15 amino acids. CDR3 loop: CASSETGGSGQPQHF. The CDR3 region has the DNA TGTGCCAGCAGTGAGACAGGGGGCTCGGGTCAGCCCCAGCATTTT.

This clonotype was counted many times. This sequence joins TRBV9 and TRBJ1-2; tentatively, D is TRBD1 (6 bases). CDR1 and CDR2 from the germline V gene are SGDLS and YYNGEE. CDR3 size: 14 residues. Trimming removed 3 bases at V and 6 bases at J, with 15 bases between. The CDR3 nucleotides are TGTGCCAGCAGCGACGGGACACTCGCGAATGGCTACACCTTC. It translates to CASSDGTLANGYTF.

The chain couples TRBV27 to TRBJ1-2; no clear D gene. The CDR3 loop spans 12 amino acids. From germline, CDR1 is MNHEY and CDR2 SMNVEV (reference sequence). Trimming removed 6 bases at V and 3 bases at J, with 8 bases between. The CDR3 coding sequence is TGTGCCAGCAGGGGAAATCACTATGGCTACACCTTC. This gives the protein CASRGNHYGYTF.

A few counts support this clonotype. The chain has TRBV12-3 or TRBV12-4 and TRBJ2-2; TRBD2 aligns across 7 bases. The CDR3 consists of 15 residues. The trim removed 5 bases at V and 6 bases at J, leaving 9 bases unmatched. In DNA, the CDR3 is TGTGCCAGCAGTCCCTCTCGCGGGAGCCCCGGGGAGCTGTTTTTT. Its protein is CASSPSRGSPGELFF.

This clonotype came up many times. The chain joins TRBV3-1 to TRBJ1-6, with D hard to call. Germline V lookup: CDR1 LGHDT, CDR2 YNNKEL (reference sequence). CDR3 size: 16 residues. The V end lost 4 bases, the J end lost 0 bases, and 10 bases lay between the germline ends. CDR3 nucleotides: TGTGCCAGCAGCCGGAGGAACGACTCCTATAATTCACCCCTCCACTTT. Protein product: CASSRRNDSYNSPLHF.

CDR3: CASSLQYSGQPQHF. CDR3 nucleotides: TGTGCCAGCAGCTTACAGTACAGCGGACAGCCCCAGCATTTT. The chain employs TRBV7-2 and TRBJ1-5; D remains unclear. Trimming removed 2 bases at V and 7 bases at J, with 12 bases between. This CDR3 is 14 amino acids long. Looked up from germline, CDR1 is SGHTA and CDR2 is FQGNSA.

This chain links TRBV5-1 with TRBJ2-3; TRBD2 matches at 12 bases. The CDR3 sequence is 15 residues long. Trimming removed 0 bases from V and 7 bases from J; junction bases left unmatched: 3. Per germline, CDR1 SGHRS and CDR2 YFSETQ. This chain's CDR3 is CASSLDLAGGNTQYF. DNA for the CDR3: TGCGCCAGCAGCTTGGACCTAGCGGGAGGGAATACGCAGTATTTT.

The J gene is TRBJ2-1, the V gene TRBV20-1, with unresolved D. Germline V gives CDR1 DFQATT, CDR2 SNEGSKA (reference sequence). CDR3 length: 15 amino acids. The ends were cut back, 4 bases at V and 1 base at J, with 14 bases in the middle. The CDR3 here is CSATPLGGSYNEQFF. CDR3 in DNA: TGCAGTGCTACCCCGTTAGGCGGATCCTACAATGAGCAGTTCTTC.

This chain connects TRBV6-2 or TRBV6-3 to TRBJ2-5, with D perhaps TRBD2 (5 bases). The CDR3 runs 11 residues. From germline, CDR1 is MNHEY and CDR2 SVGEGT. V was cut by 8 bases and J by 4 bases, with 8 bases left in between. CDR3 loop: CASGGGETQYF. In DNA, the CDR3 is TGTGCCAGCGGAGGAGGAGAGACCCAGTACTTC.

The gene calls are TRBV7-2 and TRBJ2-5; 13 bases align to TRBD2. V was pared by 1 base and J by 3 bases, with 5 bases of the junction left unmatched. The CDR3 has 17 residues. The germline CDR1 and CDR2 sequences are SGHTA and FQGNSA. DNA for the CDR3: TGTGCCAGCAGCTTAGATGACGGACTAGCGGGAGAAGAGACCCAGTACTTC. Its translation: CASSLDDGLAGEETQYF.

The chain is built from TRBV20-1 and TRBJ1-3, with a tentative D call TRBD1 (5 bases). CDR3 length equals 15 residues. From germline, CDR1 is DFQATT and CDR2 SNEGSKA (reference sequence). V was pared by 3 bases and J by 4 bases, with 16 bases between. CDR3 region: CSAREAGTWGNTIYF. The CDR3 coding sequence is TGCAGTGCTAGGGAAGCAGGGACGTGGGGAAACACCATATATTTT.

This clonotype was seen ten or more times. The J gene is TRBJ2-1, the V gene TRBV14, with 7 positions matching TRBD2. The V segment lost 4 bases and the J segment 4 bases; nucleotides outside the gene matches: 10. Per germline, CDR1 SGHDN and CDR2 FVKESK. The CDR3 covers 16 residues. As DNA, the CDR3 is TGTGCCAGCAGCCCACGCCTAGCGGATGGTTACAATGAGCAGTTCTTC. It translates to CASSPRLADGYNEQFF. The variable domain in full, with the rest retrieved from reference TRBV14 and TRBJ2-1, is EAGVTQFPSHSVIEKGQTVTLRCDPISGHDNLYWYRRVMGKEIKFLLHFVKESKQDESGMPNNRFLAERTGGTYSTLKVQPAELEDSGVYFCASSPRLADGYNEQFFGPGTRLTVL.

The chain is built from TRBV12-3 or TRBV12-4 and TRBJ2-2; TRBD1 aligns across 9 bases. The CDR3 has 14 amino acids. V trimming: 4 bases; J trimming: 7 bases; junction bases outside the gene matches: 4. In nucleotides, the CDR3 is TGTGCCAGCAGTTCTACAGGGGGCCACGGGGAGCTGTTTTTT. It encodes CASSSTGGHGELFF.

The chain joins TRBV6-6 to TRBJ1-3; no firm D call. Germline V CDR1 and CDR2: MNHNY, SVGAGI (reference sequence). The V gene lost 0 bases and the J gene lost 2 bases, with 11 bases spanning the gap. The CDR3 consists of 16 residues. In DNA form, the CDR3 reads TGTGCCAGCAGTTACTCGAGTCCGGCGGCTGGAAACACCATATATTTT. It is translated as CASSYSSPAAGNTIYF.

The sample holds many counts of this clonotype. The chain has TRBV10-3 and TRBJ2-2; 8 bases map to TRBD2. From germline, CDR1 is ENHRY and CDR2 SYGVKD. V trimming: 8 bases; J trimming: 4 bases; junction bases outside the gene matches: 0. The CDR3 contains 12 residues. DNA of the CDR3: TGTGCCATCGGACTAGCCACCGGGGAGCTGTTTTTT. Translated, it gives CAIGLATGELFF.

Ten or more counts support this clonotype. This rearrangement joins TRBV11-2 to TRBJ2-2; TRBD2 aligns across 13 bases. This CDR3 is built from 16 residues. Per the germline V gene, CDR1 is SGHAT and CDR2 is FQNNGV. Unmatched junction bases numbered 6, after V lost 4 bases and J lost 7 bases. The chain's CDR3 is CASSSGLAGEVGELFF. The CDR3, as DNA: TGTGCCAGCAGCTCAGGACTAGCGGGAGAGGTCGGGGAGCTGTTTTTT.

This chain connects TRBV19 to TRBJ2-6, with 7 bases fitting TRBD2. Unmatched junction bases numbered 16, after V lost 7 bases and J lost 16 bases. The CDR3 runs 14 residues. CDR1 and CDR2 (germline): LNHDA, SQIVND (reference sequence). CDR3 sequence (DNA): TGTGCCAGTACTAGCGGACCGCGCGTGTTGACGCTGACTTTC. Its protein is CASTSGPRVLTLTF.

The sample holds many counts of this clonotype. The chain has TRBV7-8 and TRBJ1-4; D possibly corresponds to TRBD1 (5 bases). The CDR3 runs to 19 residues. V was pared by 2 bases and J by 4 bases, with 23 bases between. CDR1 is SGHVS, CDR2 FQNEAQ, per germline. The CDR3, as DNA: TGTGCCAGCAGCTTATCTCCAACAGTTAATCTCGGGGGTAATGAAAAACTGTTTTTT. It is translated as CASSLSPTVNLGGNEKLFF.

This clonotype has just a few counts. The V call is TRBV5-1, the J call TRBJ2-7; TRBD1 matches 7 bases. The CDR3 has 15 residues. Germline V gene data show CDR1 as SGHRS and CDR2 as YFSETQ. V shed 2 bases, J shed 6 bases, and the junction held 11 bases outside the gene matches. The CDR3 nucleotides are TGCGCCAGCAGCTTCCGTTATGACAGGGCAGGCGAGCAGTACTTC. It yields the protein CASSFRYDRAGEQYF.

This chain joins TRBV19 and TRBJ2-1, with 10 bases matching TRBD1. CDR1 is LNHDA and CDR2 is SQIVND in the germline V gene (reference sequence). CDR3 length: 15 amino acids. The ends lost 6 bases at V and 6 bases at J; junction bases unmatched: 8. This CDR3 reads CASRTTGGSLNEQFF. Written as DNA, the CDR3 is TGTGCCAGTAGAACGACAGGGGGCTCCCTCAATGAGCAGTTCTTC.

The gene calls are TRBV30 and TRBJ1-2; TRBD1 is a possible D gene (6 bases). V was pared by 5 bases and J by 0 bases, with 10 bases between. Germline CDR1 GTSNPN, CDR2 SVGIG (reference sequence). CDR3 size: 13 residues. The CDR3 coding sequence is TGTGCCTGGTCCTCAGGGGCTAACTATGGCTACACCTTC. Translating it yields CAWSSGANYGYTF.

This clonotype was detected ten times or more. This CDR3 is CASSLKSPAVSFVSYEQYF. CDR3 sequence (DNA): TGTGCCAGCAGCTTGAAGAGCCCGGCTGTTTCTTTCGTGTCCTACGAGCAGTACTTC. The chain joins TRBV7-8 to TRBJ2-7, with D unclear. The V end was cut by 3 bases, the J end by 1 base, with 25 bases between. Germline CDR1 SGHVS, CDR2 FQNEAQ. The CDR3 totals 19 residues.

In regard to this clonotype: This may come from a read error, since a much larger clone is one base off. This chain connects TRBV25-1 to TRBJ2-5; tentative D call: TRBD2 (5 bases). The germline gives CDR1 MGHDK, CDR2 SYGVNS. This CDR3 spans 12 amino acids. The CDR3: CASSHQRETRYF. The DNA of the CDR3 is TGTGCCAGCAGCCATCAAAGGGAGACCCGGTACTTC.

This clonotype was found many times. The genes are TRBV10-3 and TRBJ2-3; D is unclear. CDR3 length: 13 amino acids. Trimming pared 3 bases from V and 4 bases from J, leaving 8 bases between. Germline CDR1 is ENHRY and CDR2 is SYGVKD. The CDR3 region has the DNA TGTGCCATCAGTGACGGCGCCCCAGATACGCAGTATTTT. Its protein product is CAISDGAPDTQYF.

This clonotype was observed a handful of times. CDR3 in DNA: TGTGCCAGCAGTTCCCCCCAGAGGGACCAAGAGACCCAGTACTTC. Translated, it gives CASSSPQRDQETQYF. This chain uses TRBV28 with TRBJ2-5; possible D gene TRBD2, 5 bases. Germline CDR1 and CDR2: MDHEN and SYDVKM. This CDR3 is built from 15 residues. The germline V and J ends were trimmed by 4 bases and 0 bases, with 12 bases remaining between them. The entire variable domain, with the rest obtained from reference TRBV28 and TRBJ2-5, is as follows: DVKVTQSSRYLVKRTGEKVFLECVQDMDHENMFWYRQDPGLGLRLIYFSYDVKMKEKGDIPEGYSVSREKKERFSLILESASTNQTSMYLCASSSPQRDQETQYFGPGTRLLVL.

This clonotype was detected ten times or more. This sequence joins TRBV7-9 and TRBJ1-1; D is unresolved. The germline V gene has CDR1 SEHNR and CDR2 FQNEAQ (reference sequence). Deletions cut 6 bases from V and 4 bases from J, with 12 bases between. The CDR3 covers 13 residues. The CDR3 region has the DNA TGTGCCAGCAGATACGATCGGGGCACTGAAGCTTTCTTT. This encodes CASRYDRGTEAFF.

This clonotype was detected ten times or more. The rearrangement links TRBV7-6 to TRBJ2-7; TRBD1 is a possible D gene (6 bases). The CDR3 runs to 13 residues. Germline lookup yields CDR1 SGHVS and CDR2 FNYEAQ. V lost 7 bases, J lost 0 bases, and 10 bases lay in between. CDR3 residues: CASTVRGSYEQYF. Written as DNA, the CDR3 is TGTGCCAGCACCGTCAGGGGCTCCTACGAGCAGTACTTC.